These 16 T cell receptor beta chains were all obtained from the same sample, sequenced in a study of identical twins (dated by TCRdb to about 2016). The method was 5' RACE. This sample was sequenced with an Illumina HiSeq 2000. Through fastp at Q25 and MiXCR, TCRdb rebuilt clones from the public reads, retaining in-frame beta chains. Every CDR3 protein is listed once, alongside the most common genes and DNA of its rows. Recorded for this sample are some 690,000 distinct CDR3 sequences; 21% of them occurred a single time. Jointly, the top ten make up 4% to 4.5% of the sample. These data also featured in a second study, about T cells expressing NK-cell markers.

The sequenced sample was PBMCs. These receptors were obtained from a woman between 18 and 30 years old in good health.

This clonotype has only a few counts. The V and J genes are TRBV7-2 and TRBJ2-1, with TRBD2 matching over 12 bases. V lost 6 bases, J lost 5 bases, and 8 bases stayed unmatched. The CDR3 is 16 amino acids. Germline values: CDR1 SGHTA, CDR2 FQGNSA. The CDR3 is CASRLRTSGENNEQFF. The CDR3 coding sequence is TGTGCCAGCAGGCTCCGGACTAGCGGGGAAAACAATGAGCAGTTCTTC.

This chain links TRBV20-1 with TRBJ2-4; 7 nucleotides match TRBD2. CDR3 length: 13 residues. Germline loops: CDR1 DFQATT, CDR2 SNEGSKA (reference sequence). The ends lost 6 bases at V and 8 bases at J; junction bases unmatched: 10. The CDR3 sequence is CSATGGGMYIQYF. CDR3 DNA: TGCAGTGCGACGGGAGGTGGGATGTACATTCAGTACTTC.

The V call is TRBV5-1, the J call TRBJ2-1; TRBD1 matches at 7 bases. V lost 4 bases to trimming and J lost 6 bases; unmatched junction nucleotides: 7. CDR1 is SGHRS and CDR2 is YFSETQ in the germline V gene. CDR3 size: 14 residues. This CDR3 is CASSQRAGGNEQFF. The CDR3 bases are TGCGCCAGCAGCCAGCGTGCAGGGGGCAATGAGCAGTTCTTC.

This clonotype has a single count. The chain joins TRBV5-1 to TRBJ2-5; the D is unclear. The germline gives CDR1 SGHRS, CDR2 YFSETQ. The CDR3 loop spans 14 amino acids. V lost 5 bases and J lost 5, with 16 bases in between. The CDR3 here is CASRLSRPRETQYF. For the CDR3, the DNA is TGCGCCAGCAGGTTAAGCAGGCCAAGGGAGACCCAGTACTTC.

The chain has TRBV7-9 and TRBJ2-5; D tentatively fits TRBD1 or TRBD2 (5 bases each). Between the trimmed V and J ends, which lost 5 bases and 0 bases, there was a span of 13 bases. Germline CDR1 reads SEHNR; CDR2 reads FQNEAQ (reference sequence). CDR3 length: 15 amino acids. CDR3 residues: CASSPPRGYQETQYF. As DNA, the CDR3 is TGTGCCAGCAGCCCCCCCCGGGGCTACCAAGAGACCCAGTACTTC.

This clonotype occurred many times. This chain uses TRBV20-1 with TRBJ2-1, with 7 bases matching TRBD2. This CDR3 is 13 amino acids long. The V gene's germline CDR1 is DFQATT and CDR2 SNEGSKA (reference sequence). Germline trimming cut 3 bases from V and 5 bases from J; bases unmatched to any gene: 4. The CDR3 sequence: CSASVTSHNEQFF. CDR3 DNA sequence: TGCAGTGCTAGCGTGACTAGCCACAATGAGCAGTTCTTC.

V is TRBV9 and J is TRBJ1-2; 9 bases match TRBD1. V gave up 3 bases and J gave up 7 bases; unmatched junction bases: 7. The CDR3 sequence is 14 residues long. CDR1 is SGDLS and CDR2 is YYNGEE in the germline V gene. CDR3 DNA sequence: TGTGCCAGCAGCGCCCCCGGGACAGGGTCTGGCTACACCTTC. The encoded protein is CASSAPGTGSGYTF.

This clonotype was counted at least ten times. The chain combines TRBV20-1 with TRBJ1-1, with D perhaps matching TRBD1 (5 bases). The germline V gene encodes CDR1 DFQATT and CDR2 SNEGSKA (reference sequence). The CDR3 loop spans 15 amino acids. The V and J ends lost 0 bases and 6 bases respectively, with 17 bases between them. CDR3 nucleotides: TGCAGTGCTAGAGATTTCATTAGGGGATTCGCTGAAGCTTTCTTT. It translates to CSARDFIRGFAEAFF.

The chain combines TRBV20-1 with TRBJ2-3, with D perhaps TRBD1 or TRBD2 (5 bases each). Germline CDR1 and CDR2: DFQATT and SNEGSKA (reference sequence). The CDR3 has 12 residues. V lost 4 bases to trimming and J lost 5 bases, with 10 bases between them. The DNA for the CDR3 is TGCAGTGCTATCCGAGGGGTAGATACGCAGTATTTT. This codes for CSAIRGVDTQYF.

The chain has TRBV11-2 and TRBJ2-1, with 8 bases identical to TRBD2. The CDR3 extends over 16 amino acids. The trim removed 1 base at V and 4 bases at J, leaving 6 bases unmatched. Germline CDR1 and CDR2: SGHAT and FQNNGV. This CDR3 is CASSLVAGLHYNEQFF. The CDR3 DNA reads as TGTGCCAGCAGCTTAGTAGCGGGACTACATTACAATGAGCAGTTCTTC.

The CDR3 bases are TGTGCCAGCATGGGGGCCGGGAGGGGCGCCATATATTTT. This gives the protein CASMGAGRGAIYF. The gene calls are TRBV12-3 or TRBV12-4 and TRBJ1-3; a weak D match, TRBD1 (6 bases). V was pared by 7 bases and J by 11 bases, with 18 bases between. The CDR3 totals 13 residues.

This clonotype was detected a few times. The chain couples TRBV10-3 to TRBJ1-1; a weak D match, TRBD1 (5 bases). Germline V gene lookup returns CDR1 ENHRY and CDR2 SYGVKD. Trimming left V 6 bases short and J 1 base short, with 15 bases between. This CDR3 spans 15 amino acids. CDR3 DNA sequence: TGTGCCATCAGCCCAGGAGGAGGGGCGAACACTGAAGCTTTCTTT. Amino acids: CAISPGGGANTEAFF.

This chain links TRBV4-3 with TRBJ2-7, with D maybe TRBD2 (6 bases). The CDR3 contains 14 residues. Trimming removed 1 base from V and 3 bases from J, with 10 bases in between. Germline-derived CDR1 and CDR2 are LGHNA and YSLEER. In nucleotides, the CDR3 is TGCGCCAGCAGCCAAGGACTAGGGCACTACGAGCAGTACTTC. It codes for CASSQGLGHYEQYF.

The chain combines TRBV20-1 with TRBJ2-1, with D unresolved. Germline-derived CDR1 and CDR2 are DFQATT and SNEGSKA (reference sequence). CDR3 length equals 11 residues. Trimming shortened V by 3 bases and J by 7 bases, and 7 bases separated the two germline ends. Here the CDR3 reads CSARVLNEQFF. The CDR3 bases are TGCAGTGCTAGGGTTCTGAATGAGCAGTTCTTC.

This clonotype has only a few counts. DNA for the CDR3: TGCGCCAGCAGCTCTATCAAAGGCACTGAAGCTTTCTTT. It encodes CASSSIKGTEAFF. J is TRBJ1-1 and V is TRBV5-1; no reliable D call. V shed 3 bases and J shed 4 bases, with 10 bases lying between them. This CDR3 has 13 amino acids. CDR1 is SGHRS and CDR2 is YFSETQ in the germline V gene.

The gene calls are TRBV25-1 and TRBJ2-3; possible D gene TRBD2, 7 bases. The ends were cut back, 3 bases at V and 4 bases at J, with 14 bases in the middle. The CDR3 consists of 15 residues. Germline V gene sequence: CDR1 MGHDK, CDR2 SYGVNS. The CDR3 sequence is CASSEGGGGADTQYF. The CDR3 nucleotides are TGTGCCAGCAGTGAGGGTGGCGGGGGCGCAGATACGCAGTATTTT.